Detailed here is one T cell receptor beta chain. The target antigen is unknown. The libraries of TRB cDNA were constructed through 5' RACE using UMI labels. Reprocessing the 5' RACE reads, TCRdb reports a single entry for every CDR3 protein and omits DNA. The clone table shows fewer than 55,000 distinct CDR3 sequences, with the ten largest holding 1.6%. The CDR3 is made up of 14 amino acids. Looked up from germline, CDR1 is DFQATT and CDR2 is SNEGSKA (reference sequence). Each CD8+ T cell subset was flow-sorted in triplicate. Every sort contained 300,000 cells. CD45RO-CCR7+CD27+CD95- defined naive CD8+ T cells. This specimen comes from a study of CXCR3-negative and CXCR3-positive naive CD8 T cells. Regarding the study as a whole: CXCR3 expression dropped partially after cryopreservation, and most assays relied on fresh PBMCs. Because surface CD5 did not distinguish the naive subsets, TCR strength was inferred from TRB CDR3 properties.

This receptor was obtained from a human donor in good health. Some clones in this sample may be carry-over from other donors' samples. Sequencing was performed on naive CXCR3- CD8+ T cells from blood. Described subset: CD45RO-CCR7+CD27+CD95- naive CD8+ T cells lacking CXCR3 (TNR3-). This chain joins TRBV20-1 and TRBJ2-7; TCRdb reports TRBD1, a call that lacks DNA to check it against. This chain's CDR3 is CSARDRDSPTEQYF.